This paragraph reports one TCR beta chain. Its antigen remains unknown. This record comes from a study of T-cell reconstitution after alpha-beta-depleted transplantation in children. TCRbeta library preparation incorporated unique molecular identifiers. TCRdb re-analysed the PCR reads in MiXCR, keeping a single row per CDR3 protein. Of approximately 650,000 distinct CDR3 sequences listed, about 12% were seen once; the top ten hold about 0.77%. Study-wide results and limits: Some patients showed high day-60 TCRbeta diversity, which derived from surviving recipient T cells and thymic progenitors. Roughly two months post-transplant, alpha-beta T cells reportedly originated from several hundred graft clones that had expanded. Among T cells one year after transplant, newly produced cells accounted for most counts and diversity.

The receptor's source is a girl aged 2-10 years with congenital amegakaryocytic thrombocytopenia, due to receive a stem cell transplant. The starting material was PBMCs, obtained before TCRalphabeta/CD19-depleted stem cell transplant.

The CDR3 bases are TGTGCCAGCACCAGTTTCGCAGATACGCAGTATTTT. Its translation is CASTSFADTQYF. The V call is TRBV21-1, the J call TRBJ2-3. TRBV21-1 represents a pseudogene. The CDR3 consists of 12 residues.